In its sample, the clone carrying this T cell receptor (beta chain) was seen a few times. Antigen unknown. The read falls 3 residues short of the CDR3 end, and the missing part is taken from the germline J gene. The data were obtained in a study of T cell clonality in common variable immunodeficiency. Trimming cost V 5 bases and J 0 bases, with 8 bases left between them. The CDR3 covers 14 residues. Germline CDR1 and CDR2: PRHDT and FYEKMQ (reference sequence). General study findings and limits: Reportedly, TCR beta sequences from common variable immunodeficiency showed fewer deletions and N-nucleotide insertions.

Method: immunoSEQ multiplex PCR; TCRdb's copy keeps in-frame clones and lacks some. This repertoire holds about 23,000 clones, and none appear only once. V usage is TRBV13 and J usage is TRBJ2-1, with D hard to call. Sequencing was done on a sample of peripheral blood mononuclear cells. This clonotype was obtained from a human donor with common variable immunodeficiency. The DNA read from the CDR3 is TGTGCCAGCAGCGTGTCGGTCTCCTACAATGAG. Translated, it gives CASSVSVSYNE. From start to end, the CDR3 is CASSVSVSYNEQFF.